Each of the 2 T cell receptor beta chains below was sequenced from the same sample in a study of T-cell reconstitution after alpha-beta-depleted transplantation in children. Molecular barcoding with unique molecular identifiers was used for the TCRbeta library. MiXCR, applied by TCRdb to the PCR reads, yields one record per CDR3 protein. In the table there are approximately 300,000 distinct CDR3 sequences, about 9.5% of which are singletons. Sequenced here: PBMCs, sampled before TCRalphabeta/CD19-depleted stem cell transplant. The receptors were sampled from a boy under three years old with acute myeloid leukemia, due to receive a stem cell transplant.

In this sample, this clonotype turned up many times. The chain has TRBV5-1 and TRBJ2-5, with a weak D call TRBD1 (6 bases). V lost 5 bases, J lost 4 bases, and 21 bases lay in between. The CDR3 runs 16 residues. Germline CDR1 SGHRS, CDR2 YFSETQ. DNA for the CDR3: TGCGCCAGCAGTTCCGCCGGGACAAGGGGGAGAGAGACCCAGTACTTC. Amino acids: CASSSAGTRGRETQYF.

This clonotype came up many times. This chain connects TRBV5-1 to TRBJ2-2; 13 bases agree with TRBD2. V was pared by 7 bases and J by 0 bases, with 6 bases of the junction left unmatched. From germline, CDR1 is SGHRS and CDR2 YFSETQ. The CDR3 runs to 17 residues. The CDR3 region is CASGRTSGSPNTGELFF. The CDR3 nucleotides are TGCGCCAGCGGCCGGACTAGCGGGAGTCCGAACACCGGGGAGCTGTTTTTT.